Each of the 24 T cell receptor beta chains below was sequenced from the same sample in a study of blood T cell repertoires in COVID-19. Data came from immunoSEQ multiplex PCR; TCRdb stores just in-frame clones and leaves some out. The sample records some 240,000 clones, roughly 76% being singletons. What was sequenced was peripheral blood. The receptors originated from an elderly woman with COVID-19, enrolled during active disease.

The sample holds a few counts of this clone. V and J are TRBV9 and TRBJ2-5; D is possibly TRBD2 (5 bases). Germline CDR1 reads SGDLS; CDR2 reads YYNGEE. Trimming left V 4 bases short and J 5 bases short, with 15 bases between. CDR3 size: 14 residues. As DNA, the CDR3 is TGTGCCAGCAGCCCCCGACTATCCCGGGAGACCCAGTACTTC. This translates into CASSPRLSRETQYF.

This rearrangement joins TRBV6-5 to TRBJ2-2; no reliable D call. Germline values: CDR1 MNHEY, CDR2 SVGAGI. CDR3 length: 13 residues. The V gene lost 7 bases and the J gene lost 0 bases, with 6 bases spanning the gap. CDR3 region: CASKDSNTGELFF. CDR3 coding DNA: TGTGCCAGCAAAGACTCGAACACCGGGGAGCTGTTTTTT.

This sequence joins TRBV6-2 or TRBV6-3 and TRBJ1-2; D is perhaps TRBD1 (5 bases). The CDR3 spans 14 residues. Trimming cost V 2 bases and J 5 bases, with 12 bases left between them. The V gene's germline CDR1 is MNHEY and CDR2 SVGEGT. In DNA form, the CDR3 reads TGTGCCAGCAGTTACAGGCAGCGGGGGTATGGCTACACCTTC. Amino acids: CASSYRQRGYGYTF.

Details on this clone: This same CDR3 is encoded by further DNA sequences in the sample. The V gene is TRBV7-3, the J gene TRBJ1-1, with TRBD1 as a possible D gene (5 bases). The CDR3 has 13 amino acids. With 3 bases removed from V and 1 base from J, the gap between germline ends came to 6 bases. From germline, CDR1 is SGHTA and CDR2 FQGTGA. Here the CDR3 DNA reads TGTGCCAGCAGCTTCGGGGGGAACACTGAAGCTTTCTTT. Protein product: CASSFGGNTEAFF.

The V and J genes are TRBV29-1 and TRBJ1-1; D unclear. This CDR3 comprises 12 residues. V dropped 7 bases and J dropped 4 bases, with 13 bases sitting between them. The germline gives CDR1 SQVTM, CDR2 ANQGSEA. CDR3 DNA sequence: TGCAGCGCTGACGCAGGACTCACTGAAGCTTTCTTT. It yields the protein CSADAGLTEAFF.

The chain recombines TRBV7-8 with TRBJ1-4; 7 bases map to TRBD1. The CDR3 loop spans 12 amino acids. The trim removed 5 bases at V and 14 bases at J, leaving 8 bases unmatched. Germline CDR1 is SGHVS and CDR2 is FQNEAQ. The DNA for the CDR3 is TGTGCCAGCAGCCCCACAGGGGACACCCTGTTTTTT. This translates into CASSPTGDTLFF. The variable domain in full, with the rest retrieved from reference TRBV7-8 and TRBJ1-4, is GAGVSQSPRYKVAKRGQDVALRCDPISGHVSLFWYQQALGQGPEFLTYFQNEAQLDKSGLPSDRFFAERPEGSVSTLKIQRTQQEDSAVYLCASSPTGDTLFFGSGTQLSVL.

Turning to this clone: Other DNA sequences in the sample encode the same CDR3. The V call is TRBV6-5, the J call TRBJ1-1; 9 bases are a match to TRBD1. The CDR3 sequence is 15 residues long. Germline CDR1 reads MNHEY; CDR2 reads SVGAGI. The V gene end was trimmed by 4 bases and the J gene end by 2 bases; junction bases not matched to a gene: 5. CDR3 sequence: CASSSPGQGNTEAFF. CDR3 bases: TGTGCCAGCAGTTCACCGGGACAGGGAAACACTGAAGCTTTCTTT.

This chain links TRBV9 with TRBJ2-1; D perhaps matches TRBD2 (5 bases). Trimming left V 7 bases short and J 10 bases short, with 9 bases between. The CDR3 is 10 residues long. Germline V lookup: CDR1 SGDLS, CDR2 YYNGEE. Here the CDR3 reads CASPPGEQFF. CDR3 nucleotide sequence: TGTGCCAGCCCCCCGGGGGAGCAGTTCTTC.

The CDR3 is CASTPAGDNEQFF. DNA for the CDR3: TGTGCCAGCACCCCAGCGGGGGACAATGAGCAGTTCTTC. V usage is TRBV27 and J usage is TRBJ2-1, with 8 bases identical to TRBD2. This CDR3 spans 13 amino acids. Germline V lookup: CDR1 MNHEY, CDR2 SMNVEV (reference sequence). After removal of 7 bases from V and 5 bases from J, the junction contained 4 bases not matched to a gene.

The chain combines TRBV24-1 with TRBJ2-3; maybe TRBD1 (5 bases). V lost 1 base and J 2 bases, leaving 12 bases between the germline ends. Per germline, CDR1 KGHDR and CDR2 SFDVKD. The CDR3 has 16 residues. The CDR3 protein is CATSDLGASTTDTQYF. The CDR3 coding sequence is TGTGCCACCAGTGATTTAGGGGCGTCAACCACAGATACGCAGTATTTT.

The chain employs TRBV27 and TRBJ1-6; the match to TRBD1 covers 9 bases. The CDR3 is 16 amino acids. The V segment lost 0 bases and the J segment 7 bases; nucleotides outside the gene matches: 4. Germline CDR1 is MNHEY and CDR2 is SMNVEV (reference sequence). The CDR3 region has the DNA TGTGCCAGCAGTTTATCGTACGGGACAGGGAATTCACCCCTCCACTTT. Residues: CASSLSYGTGNSPLHF.

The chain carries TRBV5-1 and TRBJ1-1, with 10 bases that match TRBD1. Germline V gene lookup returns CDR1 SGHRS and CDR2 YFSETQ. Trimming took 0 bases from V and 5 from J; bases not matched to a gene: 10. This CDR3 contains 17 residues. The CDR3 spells CASSLGTGGTRRTEAFF. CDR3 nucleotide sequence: TGCGCCAGCAGCTTGGGGACAGGGGGAACTCGTCGAACTGAAGCTTTCTTT.

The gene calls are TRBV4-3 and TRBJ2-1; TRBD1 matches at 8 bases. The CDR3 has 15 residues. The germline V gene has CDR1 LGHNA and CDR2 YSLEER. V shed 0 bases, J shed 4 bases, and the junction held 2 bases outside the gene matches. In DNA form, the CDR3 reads TGCGCCAGCAGCCAAGAGGGGACAGGTTACAATGAGCAGTTCTTC. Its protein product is CASSQEGTGYNEQFF.

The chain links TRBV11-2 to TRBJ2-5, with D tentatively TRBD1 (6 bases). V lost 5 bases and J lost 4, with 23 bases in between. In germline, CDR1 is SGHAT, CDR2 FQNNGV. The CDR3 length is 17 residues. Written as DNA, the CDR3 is TGTGCCAGCAGCACTTACAGGGAAAGGGGTTCTAGAGAGACCCAGTACTTC. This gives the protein CASSTYRERGSRETQYF.

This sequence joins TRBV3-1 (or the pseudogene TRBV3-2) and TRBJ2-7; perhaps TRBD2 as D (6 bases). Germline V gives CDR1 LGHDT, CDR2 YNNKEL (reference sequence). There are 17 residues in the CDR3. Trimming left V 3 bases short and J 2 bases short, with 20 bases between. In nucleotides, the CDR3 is TGTGCCAGCAGCCAGTTTGGAGCGGCGGGATTCACCTACGAGCAGTACTTC. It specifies CASSQFGAAGFTYEQYF.

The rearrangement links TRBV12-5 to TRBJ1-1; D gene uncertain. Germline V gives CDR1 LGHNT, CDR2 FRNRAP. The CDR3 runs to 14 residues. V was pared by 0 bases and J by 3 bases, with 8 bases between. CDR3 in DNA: TGTGCTAGTGGTTTGGTACAGCCCTACACTGAAGCTTTCTTT. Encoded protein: CASGLVQPYTEAFF.

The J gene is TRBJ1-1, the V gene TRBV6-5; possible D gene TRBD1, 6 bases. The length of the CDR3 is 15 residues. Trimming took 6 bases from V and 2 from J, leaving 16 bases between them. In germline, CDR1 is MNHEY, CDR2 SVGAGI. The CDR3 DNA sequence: TGTGCCAGCAGATCCGAGGGGGGGAAAAACACTGAAGCTTTCTTT. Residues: CASRSEGGKNTEAFF.

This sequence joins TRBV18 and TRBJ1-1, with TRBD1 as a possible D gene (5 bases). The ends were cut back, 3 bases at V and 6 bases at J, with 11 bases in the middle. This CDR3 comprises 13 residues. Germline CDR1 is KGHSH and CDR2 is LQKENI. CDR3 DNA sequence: TGTGCCAGCTCACCGGGGCGTGGGGCTGAAGCTTTCTTT. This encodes CASSPGRGAEAFF. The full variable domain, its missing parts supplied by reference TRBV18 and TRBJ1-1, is NAGVMQNPRHLVRRRGQEARLRCSPMKGHSHVYWYRQLPEEGLKFMVYLQKENIIDESGMPKERFSAEFPKEGPSILRIQQVVRGDSAAYFCASSPGRGAEAFFGQGTRLTVV.

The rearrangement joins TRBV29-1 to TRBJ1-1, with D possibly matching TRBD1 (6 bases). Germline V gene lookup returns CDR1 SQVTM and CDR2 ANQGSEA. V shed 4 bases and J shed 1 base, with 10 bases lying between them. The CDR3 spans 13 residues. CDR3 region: CSVALQGNTEAFF. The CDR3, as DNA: TGCAGCGTTGCCCTACAGGGGAACACTGAAGCTTTCTTT.

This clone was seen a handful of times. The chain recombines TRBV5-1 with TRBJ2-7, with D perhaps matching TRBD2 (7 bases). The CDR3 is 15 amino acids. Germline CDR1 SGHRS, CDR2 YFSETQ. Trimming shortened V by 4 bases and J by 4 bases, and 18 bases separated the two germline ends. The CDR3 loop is CASSKGGTAVYEQYF. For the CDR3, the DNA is TGCGCCAGCAGCAAGGGGGGGACGGCCGTATACGAGCAGTACTTC.

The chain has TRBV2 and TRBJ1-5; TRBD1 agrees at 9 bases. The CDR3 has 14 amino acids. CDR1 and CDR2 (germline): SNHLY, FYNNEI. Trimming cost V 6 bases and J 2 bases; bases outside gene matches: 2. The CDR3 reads CASRDRGGNQPQHF. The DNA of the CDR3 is TGTGCCAGCAGGGACAGGGGAGGCAATCAGCCCCAGCATTTT.

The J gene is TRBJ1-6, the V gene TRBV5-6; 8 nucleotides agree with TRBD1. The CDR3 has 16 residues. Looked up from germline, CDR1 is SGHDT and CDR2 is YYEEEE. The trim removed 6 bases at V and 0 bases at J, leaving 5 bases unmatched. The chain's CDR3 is CASIRTGSSYNSPLHF. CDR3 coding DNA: TGTGCCAGCATCCGGACAGGGTCCTCCTATAATTCACCCCTCCACTTT. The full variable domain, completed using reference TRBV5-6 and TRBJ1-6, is DAGVTQSPTHLIKTRGQQVTLRCSPKSGHDTVSWYQQALGQGPQFIFQYYEEEERQRGNFPDRFSGHQFPNYSSELNVNALLLGDSALYLCASIRTGSSYNSPLHFGNGTRLTVT.

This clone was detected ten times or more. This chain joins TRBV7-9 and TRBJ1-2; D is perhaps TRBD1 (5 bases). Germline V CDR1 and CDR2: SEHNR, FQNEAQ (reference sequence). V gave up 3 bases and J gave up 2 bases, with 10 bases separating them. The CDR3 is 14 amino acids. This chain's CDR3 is CASSLMGGNYGYTF. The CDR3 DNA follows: TGTGCCAGCAGCTTGATGGGGGGAAACTATGGCTACACCTTC.

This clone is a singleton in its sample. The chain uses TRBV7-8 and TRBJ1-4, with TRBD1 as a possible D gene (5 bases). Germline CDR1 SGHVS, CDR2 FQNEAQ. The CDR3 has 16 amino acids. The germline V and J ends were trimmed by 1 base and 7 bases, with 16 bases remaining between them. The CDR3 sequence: CASSLDRGKGTEKLFF. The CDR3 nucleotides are TGTGCCAGCAGCTTAGACCGGGGGAAAGGAACTGAAAAACTGTTTTTT.